A selection of T cell receptor beta chains follows, all from one sample in a study of cytomegalovirus exposure and HLA in healthy donors. TCRdb's copy holds only in-frame clones and misses some; the assay was immunoSEQ multiplex PCR. Altogether roughly 200,000 clones are present, around 77% being singletons, with the ten largest covering around 1.9%. What was sequenced was PBMCs. The receptors shown here come from a man aged 25-40 years in good health and CMV-seronegative. Each CDR3 is given with its conserved first and last residue. A D gene is named only where the DNA matches it firmly. The size field is filled for only some rows; it gives once, few, many or a size class.

TRBV27	TRBD1	TRBJ2-7	NA	CASSLWTGKYEQYF	TGTGCCAGCAGTCTGTGGACAGGGAAATACGAGCAGTACTTC
TRBV5-4	NA	TRBJ2-7	NA	CASSLRERRNEQYF	TGTGCCAGCAGCTTGCGGGAGAGGCGGAACGAGCAGTACTTC
TRBV13	TRBD2	TRBJ2-1	NA	CASSMGLAGADGEQFF	TGTGCCAGCAGCATGGGACTAGCGGGAGCCGATGGTGAGCAGTTCTTC
TRBV29-1	TRBD1	TRBJ1-5	NA	CSVEETGAQPQHF	TGCAGCGTTGAAGAGACAGGGGCCCAGCCCCAGCATTTT
TRBV5-1	TRBD2	TRBJ2-3	NA	CASSLGSGSSTDTQYF	TGCGCCAGCAGCTTGGGTAGCGGGAGTAGCACAGATACGCAGTATTTT
TRBV19	NA	TRBJ1-5	NA	CASSAQGGQPQHF	TGTGCCAGTAGTGCGCAGGGCGGACAGCCCCAGCATTTT
TRBV7-9	TRBD2	TRBJ2-3	NA	CASSLAGGRDTQYF	TGTGCCAGCAGCTTAGCGGGGGGGAGAGATACGCAGTATTTT
TRBV5-1	TRBD1	TRBJ1-2	few	CASSLTGAGSRDGYTF	TGCGCCAGCAGCTTAACAGGGGCAGGATCTCGGGATGGCTACACCTTC
TRBV28	TRBD1	TRBJ2-4	NA	CASSLRTGAKNIQYF	TGTGCCAGCAGCCTCAGGACAGGGGCCAAAAACATTCAGTACTTC
TRBV11-2	TRBD2	TRBJ2-3	NA	CASSLEGTTATDTQYF	TGTGCCAGCAGCTTAGAGGGGACTACGGCCACAGATACGCAGTATTTT
TRBV28	NA	TRBJ2-1	NA	CASIFNQGYNEQFF	TGTGCCAGCATCTTTAATCAGGGTTACAATGAGCAGTTCTTC
TRBV30	TRBD1	TRBJ1-4	NA	CAWSPTGVGEKLFF	TGTGCCTGGAGTCCTACAGGGGTCGGTGAAAAACTGTTTTTT
TRBV2	NA	TRBJ2-7	NA	CASSEFRTGRSEQYF	TGTGCCAGCAGTGAATTCCGGACTGGGAGATCCGAGCAGTACTTC
TRBV6-1	TRBD1	TRBJ1-5	NA	CASSEGTGQPQHF	TGTGCCAGCAGTGAAGGGACAGGTCAGCCCCAGCATTTT
TRBV5-1	NA	TRBJ2-7	NA	CASSLDGGAYEQYF	TGCGCCAGCAGCTTGGACGGGGGAGCCTACGAGCAGTACTTC
TRBV28	TRBD1	TRBJ2-7	NA	CASSMRDRGYEQYF	TGTGCCAGCAGTATGCGGGACAGGGGCTACGAGCAGTACTTC
TRBV18	NA	TRBJ2-5	NA	CASSPQLEEKETQYF	TGTGCCAGCTCACCACAGTTGGAGGAGAAAGAGACCCAGTACTTC
TRBV13	NA	TRBJ1-2	NA	CASSLRQAFDYGYTF	TGTGCCAGCAGCCTTCGACAGGCTTTTGACTATGGCTACACCTTC
TRBV10-2	TRBD1	TRBJ2-7	NA	CASSDPGQGAYEQYF	TGCGCCAGCAGTGACCCGGGACAGGGGGCCTACGAGCAGTACTTC
TRBV12-5	TRBD1	TRBJ1-6	NA	CASGLGQSNSPLHF	TGTGCTAGTGGCCTGGGACAGTCTAATTCACCCCTCCACTTT
TRBV6-5	NA	TRBJ2-2	NA	CASSSHPRAAGELFF	TGTGCCAGCAGTTCACACCCGCGGGCGGCCGGGGAGCTGTTTTTT
TRBV5-1	TRBD1	TRBJ2-2	NA	CASSLGQGRGRGELFF	TGCGCCAGCAGCTTGGGACAGGGTCGGGGCCGTGGGGAGCTGTTTTTT
TRBV27	NA	TRBJ1-1	NA	CASSSPTTSPAEAFF	TGTGCCAGCAGTTCACCCACCACTTCACCCGCTGAAGCTTTCTTT
TRBV4-1	TRBD2	TRBJ2-1	NA	CASSTLGLADNEQFF	TGCGCCAGCAGCACGCTGGGACTAGCGGACAATGAGCAGTTCTTC
TRBV6-6	TRBD1	TRBJ1-5	once	CASRQGDGVGNQPQHF	TGTGCCAGTCGACAGGGGGATGGCGTAGGCAATCAGCCCCAGCATTTT
TRBV6-1	NA	TRBJ1-3	NA	CASRETGRNTIYF	TGTGCCAGCAGAGAGACAGGCCGGAACACCATATATTTT
TRBV28	TRBD1	TRBJ2-5	NA	CASSRRDRGQETQYF	TGTGCCAGCAGTCGCCGGGACAGGGGGCAAGAGACCCAGTACTTC
TRBV15	NA	TRBJ1-2	NA	CATSIGLRDYGYTF	TGTGCCACCAGCATCGGCTTGCGGGACTATGGCTACACCTTC
TRBV2	NA	TRBJ1-1	NA	CASSLLRVDTEAFF	TGTGCCAGCAGTCTTCTCAGGGTGGACACTGAAGCTTTCTTT
TRBV27	NA	TRBJ1-1	NA	CASSFSGGGTEAFF	TGTGCCAGCAGTTTCTCCGGGGGAGGCACTGAAGCTTTCTTT
TRBV16	NA	TRBJ1-2	NA	CASTPDSLANYGYTF	TGTGCCAGCACCCCAGACAGCTTAGCTAACTATGGCTACACCTTC
TRBV13	TRBD1	TRBJ1-1	NA	CASSFFVPEAGQSNTEAFF	TGTGCCAGCAGCTTTTTCGTCCCGGAGGCGGGACAGTCGAACACTGAAGCTTTCTTT
TRBV5-1	NA	TRBJ1-3	NA	CASSLNGQGGNTIYF	TGCGCCAGCAGCCTAAACGGGCAGGGTGGAAACACCATATATTTT
TRBV19	NA	TRBJ2-1	NA	CASSIPGISYNEQFF	TGTGCCAGTAGTATTCCAGGGATTTCCTACAATGAGCAGTTCTTC
TRBV29-1	TRBD1	TRBJ1-1	few	CSTSDRGTEAFF	TGCAGCACCTCGGACAGGGGGACTGAAGCTTTCTTT
TRBV7-9	TRBD1	TRBJ1-5	NA	CASSSTGFSNQPQHF	TGTGCCAGCAGTTCGACAGGGTTTAGCAATCAGCCCCAGCATTTT
TRBV7-3	TRBD2	TRBJ2-1	NA	CASSPIGGASGLGQFF	TGTGCCAGCAGCCCAATCGGGGGGGCTAGCGGGCTTGGGCAGTTCTTC
TRBV6-6	NA	TRBJ1-3	NA	CASSRPGEGNTIYF	TGTGCCAGCAGCCGCCCAGGGGAAGGAAACACCATATATTTT
TRBV19	TRBD2	TRBJ2-1	NA	CASSMLPSGSTGYEQFF	TGTGCCAGTAGTATGTTACCTAGCGGTTCAACTGGGTATGAGCAGTTCTTC
TRBV5-1	NA	TRBJ2-3	NA	CASSLATTSTDTQYF	TGCGCCAGCAGCTTGGCGACTACCAGCACAGATACGCAGTATTTT
TRBV18	TRBD1	TRBJ1-5	NA	CASSPQGASYSNQPQHF	TGTGCCAGCTCACCACAGGGGGCGTCTTATAGCAATCAGCCCCAGCATTTT
TRBV5-4	TRBD2	TRBJ2-7	NA	CASSSSGATYEQYF	TGTGCCAGCAGCTCAAGCGGGGCTACCTACGAGCAGTACTTC
TRBV6-6	NA	TRBJ1-2	NA	CASSYQGNGYTF	TGTGCCAGCAGTTACCAGGGTAATGGCTACACCTTC
TRBV2	NA	TRBJ2-7	NA	CASSETDTPTYEQYF	TGTGCCAGCAGTGAAACAGACACTCCTACCTACGAGCAGTACTTC
TRBV4-2	NA	TRBJ1-3	NA	CASSQEGARSSGNTIYF	TGTGCCAGCAGCCAAGAGGGTGCACGGAGCTCTGGAAACACCATATATTTT
TRBV19	NA	TRBJ1-5	NA	CASRPGWGQPQHF	TGTGCCAGTCGTCCAGGGTGGGGTCAGCCCCAGCATTTT
TRBV5-4	TRBD2	TRBJ2-3	NA	CASSFPSGMDGDTQYF	TGTGCCAGCAGCTTTCCTAGCGGGATGGATGGGGATACGCAGTATTTT
TRBV28	NA	TRBJ2-2	NA	CASSSGSGGAGELFF	TGTGCCAGCAGTTCAGGGTCGGGTGGCGCCGGGGAGCTGTTTTTT
TRBV6-1	NA	TRBJ1-5	NA	CASTNIQYQPQHF	TGTGCCAGCACAAACATTCAGTATCAGCCCCAGCATTTT
TRBV2	TRBD2	TRBJ2-3	NA	CASWAGVADTQYF	TGTGCCAGCTGGGCGGGAGTGGCAGATACGCAGTATTTT
TRBV6-5	NA	TRBJ2-7	once	CASSTDTYYEQYF	TGTGCCAGCAGTACGGACACCTACTACGAGCAGTACTTC
TRBV28	NA	TRBJ2-5	NA	CASSLARQGKETQYF	TGTGCCAGCAGTTTAGCTCGGCAGGGGAAAGAGACCCAGTACTTC